These T cell receptor beta chains were read from a single sample in a study of T cells after yellow fever vaccination. TCRdb fed the 5' RACE reads into MiXCR, producing one record per CDR3 protein. The sample lists tens of thousands of distinct CDR3 sequences; about 7.4% were seen once. Specimen: CD8+ T cells sorted from PBMCs, collected more than 14 days after the first yellow fever vaccination. The receptors stem from a man between 18 and 29 years old who received the YFV17D yellow fever vaccine. Each CDR3 is given without its conserved first and last residue. D genes are given only for firm matches.

13	.	TRBV10-3	TRBJ2-1	AISVGPVLNNEQF
13	TRBD1	TRBV7-9	TRBJ2-5	ASSHPGQGTETQY
12	.	TRBV27	TRBJ2-2	ASSSTGGSRELF
14	.	TRBV6-2/TRBV6-3	TRBJ2-3	ASSRPWAGATDTQY
14	.	TRBV6-5	TRBJ1-1	ASSYSIGTGLREAF
13	TRBD2	TRBV4-2	TRBJ2-7	ASSHSSGSAYEQY
13	TRBD1	TRBV18	TRBJ1-2	ASSRRTGENYGYT
14	.	TRBV19	TRBJ2-2	ASSAYPQGTTGELF
12	.	TRBV25-1	TRBJ1-2	ASSVEAEVYGYT
11	TRBD1	TRBV7-2	TRBJ1-2	ASSFGTGFGYT
16	.	TRBV27	TRBJ1-3	ASSPEPLAESSGNTIY
13	TRBD2	TRBV12-3/TRBV12-4	TRBJ2-3	ASGLDRARTDTQY
12	.	TRBV6-2/TRBV6-3	TRBJ2-3	ASSTWAASDTQY
10	.	TRBV12-3/TRBV12-4	TRBJ2-7	ASSPTGYEQY
14	TRBD1	TRBV6-2/TRBV6-3	TRBJ2-5	ASSSIQDRGGETQY
13	TRBD1	TRBV7-9	TRBJ1-2	ASSGPGQGDYGYT
16	.	TRBV12-2	TRBJ2-1	ASRLVHPGQGHYNEQF
14	TRBD2	TRBV12-3/TRBV12-4	TRBJ2-2	ASSLVGTRNTGELF
12	.	TRBV2	TRBJ1-6	ASTGGDDNSPLH
10	.	TRBV12-3/TRBV12-4	TRBJ2-5	ASTSRGETQY
12	TRBD1	TRBV5-1	TRBJ1-2	ASSQGQGNYGYT
12	.	TRBV29-1	TRBJ1-1	SVVSGGLNTEAF
13	.	TRBV5-4	TRBJ2-5	ASSLAGTGIETQY
15	.	TRBV12-3/TRBV12-4	TRBJ2-2	ASSPFSDRINTGELF
10	.	TRBV7-2	TRBJ2-1	ASRINSNEQF
12	.	TRBV12-5	TRBJ2-3	ASGLGTAPDTQY
9	.	TRBV5-1	TRBJ2-6	ASSLDESKT
13	.	TRBV4-2	TRBJ2-7	ASSQGPPGAYEQY
11	.	TRBV20-1	TRBJ2-1	SARVTSLSTQF
12	.	TRBV12-3/TRBV12-4	TRBJ2-3	ASSPGTGPDTQY
11	TRBD2	TRBV5-4	TRBJ2-1	ASSRGGAVEQF
13	.	TRBV9	TRBJ2-4	ASSVGGIAKNIQY
14	TRBD2	TRBV2	TRBJ2-2	ASSRTSGANTGELF
14	TRBD1	TRBV6-2/TRBV6-3	TRBJ1-5	ASSSFSTGGYQPQH
13	TRBD1	TRBV5-5	TRBJ2-5	ASSLLHRGEETQY
10	.	TRBV4-2	TRBJ2-2	ASSQDTGELF
11	.	TRBV27	TRBJ1-1	ASSLGWRAEAF
11	.	TRBV6-2/TRBV6-3	TRBJ2-7	ASSDQGSLEQY
11	.	TRBV6-5	TRBJ1-2	ASCPYVGRGYT
14	TRBD1	TRBV5-1	TRBJ2-7	ASSIGGQGLSYEQY
11	.	TRBV5-4	TRBJ2-5	ASSLLEQETQY
13	TRBD1	TRBV11-2	TRBJ1-1	ASSPSTGANTEAF
10	.	TRBV12-3/TRBV12-4	TRBJ1-5	ASRGFNQPQH
17	.	TRBV4-1	TRBJ2-5	ASSLLRGGAADFRETQY
13	.	TRBV21-1	TRBJ1-2	ASSKRGQGNYGYT
13	.	TRBV30	TRBJ2-1	AWSPQHDTGDEQF
13	.	TRBV7-8	TRBJ2-5	ASSFSWRGQETQY
11	.	TRBV6-2/TRBV6-3	TRBJ1-2	ASTLGGNYGYT
9	.	TRBV6-2/TRBV6-3	TRBJ2-1	ASNLNNEQF
13	.	TRBV7-9	TRBJ1-2	ASSLTSVGIYGYT
12	.	TRBV9	TRBJ2-7	ASSVEDTSYEQY
10	.	TRBV6-5	TRBJ2-1	ASSLPGNEQF
13	TRBD1	TRBV27	TRBJ1-1	ASSLTLTGITEAF